This T cell receptor (beta chain) was documented in a study of cytomegalovirus exposure and HLA in healthy donors. Study-level results: Through in vitro validation, a few CMV-associated chains were shown to be specific for CMV antigens. Most TCR sequences were rare, but some public TCRs occurred in many donors. According to a subsequent analysis, TCR clusters identified in the first cohort showed a tendency to co-occur across the 100 to 150 validation repertoires. The authors enumerated over 150 TCR beta chains as linked to cytomegalovirus.

A note on this clone: Its antigen is undetermined.

Assay used: immunoSEQ multiplex PCR; TCRdb lists only in-frame clones, some missing. Among approximately 220,000 clones listed, about 86% were seen once. CDR1 and CDR2 from the germline V gene are SQVTM and ANQGSEA. V was cut by 4 bases and J by 0 bases, with 13 bases left in between. The CDR3 has 15 amino acids. The sample consisted of PBMCs. This receptor was identified in a man between 18 and 29 years old in good health and CMV-seronegative. This chain links TRBV29-1 with TRBJ1-3; the D is unclear. The CDR3 DNA sequence: TGCAGCGTTGTGCCCGGGAATAGCTCTGGAAACACCATATATTTT. Amino acids: CSVVPGNSSGNTIYF.